This T cell receptor (beta chain) was identified during a study of blood T cell repertoires in COVID-19. Original data processing: Counts of nucleated cells, estimated from reference gene primer amplification, were obtained. Using immunoSEQ multiplex PCR, the repertoire was profiled, and TCRdb retains in-frame clones only, with some absent. V and J calls and clone size are those listed in that table; D and trimming were worked out from the DNA. The repertoire holds fewer than 150,000 clones, with around 80% as singletons. Germline V gene sequence: CDR1 LGHDT, CDR2 YNNKEL (reference sequence). V shed 0 bases, J shed 5 bases, and the junction held 12 bases outside the gene matches. This CDR3 comprises 18 residues.

The chain uses TRBV3-1 (or the pseudogene TRBV3-2) and TRBJ2-5, with 10 bases aligning to TRBD2. The sequencing input was peripheral blood. The TCR originated in a human donor in a cohort sampled during active COVID-19. This CDR3 reads CASSQEVEASGGGETQYF. CDR3 nucleotides: TGTGCCAGCAGCCAAGAGGTAGAAGCTAGCGGGGGCGGGGAGACCCAGTACTTC.